A single sample is the source of the 6 T cell receptor beta chains below, sequenced in a study of blood T cell repertoires in COVID-19. Only in-frame clones appear in the TCRdb table, and some are missing; sequencing was by immunoSEQ multiplex PCR. The sample has more than 130,000 clones; roughly 80% are singletons. The sequenced sample consisted of peripheral blood. The receptors come from a human donor in a cohort sampled during active COVID-19.

This clone has a single count. The CDR3 region has the DNA TGTGCCAGCAGCCCCCCTCATGGGGGAAGCGGGGGCCAAGAGACCCAGTACTTC. Its translation is CASSPPHGGSGGQETQYF. The chain has TRBV6-2 or TRBV6-3 and TRBJ2-5; 8 positions match TRBD2. Trimming took 6 bases from V and 1 from J; bases not matched to a gene: 16. This CDR3 comprises 18 residues. Germline CDR1 is MNHEY and CDR2 is SVGEGT.

The rearrangement joins TRBV6-5 to TRBJ2-1; 12 nucleotides align to TRBD2. V dropped 9 bases and J dropped 4; count of bases not matched to a gene: 7. The CDR3 has 15 residues. Germline V gene lookup returns CDR1 MNHEY and CDR2 SVGAGI. DNA of the CDR3: TGTGCCAGTCTGACTAGCGGGGGAAATTACAATGAGCAGTTCTTC. Protein product: CASLTSGGNYNEQFF.

The chain combines TRBV2 with TRBJ2-4; 11 positions match TRBD2. CDR3 length equals 15 residues. The ends lost 6 bases at V and 15 bases at J; junction bases unmatched: 16. CDR1 and CDR2 from the germline V gene are SNHLY and FYNNEI. CDR3 region: CASSETETSGAEGYF. The CDR3 bases are TGTGCCAGCAGCGAAACTGAGACTAGCGGGGCCGAGGGGTACTTC. The full variable domain, in which reference TRBV2 and TRBJ2-4 provide the parts outside the CDR3, is EPEVTQTPSHQVTQMGQEVILRCVPISNHLYFYWYRQILGQKVEFLVSFYNNEISEKSEIFDDQFSVERPDGSNFTLKIRSTKLEDSAMYFCASSETETSGAEGYFGAGTRLSVL.

This clone was seen only once. The chain recombines TRBV4-3 with TRBJ2-1; 9 bases line up with TRBD1. CDR3 length: 13 residues. The V gene end was trimmed by 0 bases and the J gene end by 15 bases; junction bases not matched to a gene: 6. Germline assignment: CDR1 LGHNA and CDR2 YSLEER. CDR3 amino acids: CASSQEPGQGGFF. Here the CDR3 DNA reads TGCGCCAGCAGCCAAGAACCGGGACAGGGCGGGTTCTTC.

J is TRBJ1-2 and V is TRBV29-1; D unresolved. This CDR3 is built from 11 residues. Germline assignment: CDR1 SQVTM and CDR2 ANQGSEA. V shed 1 base and J shed 8 bases, with 8 bases lying between them. The CDR3 sequence is CSVEGRGGYTF. In nucleotides, the CDR3 is TGCAGCGTTGAAGGGCGCGGGGGCTACACCTTC.

This chain uses TRBV19 with TRBJ2-7; 9 bases agree with TRBD1. Trimming removed 4 bases from V and 1 base from J; junction bases left unmatched: 5. In germline, CDR1 is LNHDA, CDR2 SQIVND (reference sequence). The CDR3 sequence is 15 residues long. For the CDR3, the DNA is TGTGCCAGTAGTAAGGGACAGGGATTTTCCTACGAGCAGTACTTC. Encoded protein: CASSKGQGFSYEQYF.